This T cell receptor (beta chain) emerged from a study of blood T cell repertoires in COVID-19. Overall study: COVID-19 samples from acute and convalescent phases originated in the United States, Italy and Spain. PBMCs, B-cell-depleted T cells, or T cells provided the cDNA or gDNA that made up the material.

Cohorts were assigned according to the clinical history that participants reported. This clone occurred once. Looked up from germline, CDR1 is SNHLY and CDR2 is FYNNEI. V dropped 3 bases and J dropped 8; count of bases not matched to a gene: 8. The CDR3 loop spans 14 amino acids. Per the original data handling: Quantification of nucleated cells was approximated via reference gene primer amplification. Clones were read by immunoSEQ multiplex PCR, and TCRdb kept only the in-frame ones, dropping some. Clone size and V and J calls were adopted from that table, with D and trimming inferred from the DNA. The data show about 270,000 clones, approximately 89% seen once.

The receptor was isolated from a woman aged 18-29 years who had recovered from COVID-19. The material sequenced was PBMCs or T cells enriched from blood (not recorded which). This chain uses TRBV2 with TRBJ1-2, with TRBD1 identical over 8 bases. This CDR3 is CASSEEGRGLGYTF. DNA for the CDR3: TGTGCCAGCAGTGAGGAGGGCAGGGGGCTCGGCTACACCTTC.